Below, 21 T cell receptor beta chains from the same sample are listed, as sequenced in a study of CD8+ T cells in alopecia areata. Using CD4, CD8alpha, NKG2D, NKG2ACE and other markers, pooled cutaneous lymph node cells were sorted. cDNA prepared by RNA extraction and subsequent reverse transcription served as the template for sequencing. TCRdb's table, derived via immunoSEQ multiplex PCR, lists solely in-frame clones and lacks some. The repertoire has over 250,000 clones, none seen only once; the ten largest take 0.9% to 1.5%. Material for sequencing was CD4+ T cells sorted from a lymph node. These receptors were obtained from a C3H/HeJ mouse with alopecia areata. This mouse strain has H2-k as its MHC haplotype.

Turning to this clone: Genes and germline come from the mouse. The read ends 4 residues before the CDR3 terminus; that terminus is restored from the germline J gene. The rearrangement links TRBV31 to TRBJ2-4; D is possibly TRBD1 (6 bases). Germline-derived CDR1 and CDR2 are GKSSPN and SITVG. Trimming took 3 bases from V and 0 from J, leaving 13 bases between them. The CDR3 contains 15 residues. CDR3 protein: CAWSPGTTSQNTLYF. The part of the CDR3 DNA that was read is TGTGCCTGGAGCCCCGGGACAACTAGTCAAAAC.

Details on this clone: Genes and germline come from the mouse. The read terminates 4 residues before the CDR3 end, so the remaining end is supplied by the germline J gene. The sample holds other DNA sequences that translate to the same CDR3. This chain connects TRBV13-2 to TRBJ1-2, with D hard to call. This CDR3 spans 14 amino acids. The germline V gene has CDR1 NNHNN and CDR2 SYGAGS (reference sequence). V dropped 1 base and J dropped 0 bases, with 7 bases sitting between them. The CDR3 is CASGDPGANSDYTF. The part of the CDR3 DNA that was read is TGTGCCAGCGGTGATCCAGGAGCAAACTCC.

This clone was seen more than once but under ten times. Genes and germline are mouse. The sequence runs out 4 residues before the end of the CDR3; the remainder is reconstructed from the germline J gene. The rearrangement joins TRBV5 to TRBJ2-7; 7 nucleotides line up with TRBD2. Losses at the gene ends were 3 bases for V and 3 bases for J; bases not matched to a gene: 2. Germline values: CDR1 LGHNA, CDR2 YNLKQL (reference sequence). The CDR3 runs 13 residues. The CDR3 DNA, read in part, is TGTGCCAGCAGCCACAGACTGGGCTAT. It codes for CASSHRLGY. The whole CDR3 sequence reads CASSHRLGYEQYF.

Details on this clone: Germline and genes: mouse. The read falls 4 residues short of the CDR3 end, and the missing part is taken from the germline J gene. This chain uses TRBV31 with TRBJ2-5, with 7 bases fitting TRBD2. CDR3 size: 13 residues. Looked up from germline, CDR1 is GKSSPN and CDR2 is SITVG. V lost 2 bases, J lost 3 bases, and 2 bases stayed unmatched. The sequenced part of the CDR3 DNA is TGTGCCTGGAGTTGGGGGGAACAAGAC. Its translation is CAWSWGEQD. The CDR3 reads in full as CAWSWGEQDTQYF.

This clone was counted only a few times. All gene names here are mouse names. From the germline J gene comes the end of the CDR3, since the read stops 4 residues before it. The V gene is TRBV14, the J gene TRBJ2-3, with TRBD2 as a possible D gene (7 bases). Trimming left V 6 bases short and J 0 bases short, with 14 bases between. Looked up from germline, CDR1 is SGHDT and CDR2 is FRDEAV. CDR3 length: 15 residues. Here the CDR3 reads CASKGGKTSAETLYF. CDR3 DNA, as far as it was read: TGTGCCAGCAAGGGGGGCAAAACTAGTGCAGAA.

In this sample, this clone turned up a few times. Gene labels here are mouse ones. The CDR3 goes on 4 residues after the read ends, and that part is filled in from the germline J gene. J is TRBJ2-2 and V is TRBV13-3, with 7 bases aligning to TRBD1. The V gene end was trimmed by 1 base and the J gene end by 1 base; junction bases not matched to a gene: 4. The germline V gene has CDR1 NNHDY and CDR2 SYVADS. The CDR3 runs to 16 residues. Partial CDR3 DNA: TGTGCCAGCAGTGATCCAGGGGGTGGAAACACCGGG. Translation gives CASSDPGGGNTG. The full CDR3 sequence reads CASSDPGGGNTGQLYF.

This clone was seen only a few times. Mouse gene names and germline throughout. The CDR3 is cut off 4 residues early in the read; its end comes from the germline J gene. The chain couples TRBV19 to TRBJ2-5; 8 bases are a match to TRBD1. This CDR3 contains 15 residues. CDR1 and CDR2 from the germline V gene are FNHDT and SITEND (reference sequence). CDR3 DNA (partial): TGTGCCAGCAGTCCGCGGACAGGGAGGAGAGAC. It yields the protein CASSPRTGRRD. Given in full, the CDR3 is CASSPRTGRRDTQYF.

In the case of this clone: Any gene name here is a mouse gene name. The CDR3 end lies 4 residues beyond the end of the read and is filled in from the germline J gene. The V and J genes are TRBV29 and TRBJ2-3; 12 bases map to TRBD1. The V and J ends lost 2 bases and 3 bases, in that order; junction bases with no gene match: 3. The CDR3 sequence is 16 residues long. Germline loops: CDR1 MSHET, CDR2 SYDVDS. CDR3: CASSLRGQGAAETLYF. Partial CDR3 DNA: TGTGCTAGCAGTTTACGGGGACAGGGGGCGGCAGAA.

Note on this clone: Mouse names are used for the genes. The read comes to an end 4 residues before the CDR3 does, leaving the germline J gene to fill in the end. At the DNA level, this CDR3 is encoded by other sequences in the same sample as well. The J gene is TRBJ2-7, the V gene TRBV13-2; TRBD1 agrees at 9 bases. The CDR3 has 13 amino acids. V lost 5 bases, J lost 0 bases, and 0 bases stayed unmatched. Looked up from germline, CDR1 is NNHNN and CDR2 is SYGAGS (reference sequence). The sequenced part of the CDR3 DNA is TGTGCCAGCGGGGACAGGGGCTCCTAT. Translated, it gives CASGDRGSY. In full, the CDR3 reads CASGDRGSYEQYF.

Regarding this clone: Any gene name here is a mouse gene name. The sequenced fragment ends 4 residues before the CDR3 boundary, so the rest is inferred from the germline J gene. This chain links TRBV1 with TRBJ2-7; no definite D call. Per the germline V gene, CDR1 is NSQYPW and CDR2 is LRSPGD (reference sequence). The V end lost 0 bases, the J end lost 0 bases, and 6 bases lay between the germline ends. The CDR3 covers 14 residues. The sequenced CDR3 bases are TGCACCTGCAGTGCAGAAAGGGTCTCCTAT. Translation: CTCSAERVSY. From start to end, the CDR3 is CTCSAERVSYEQYF. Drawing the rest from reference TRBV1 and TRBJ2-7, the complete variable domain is VTLLEQNPRWRLVPRGQAVNLRCILKNSQYPWMSWYQQDLQKQLQWLFTLRSPGDKEVKSLPGADYLATRVTDTELRLQVANMSQGRTLYCTCSAERVSYEQYFGPGTRLTVL.

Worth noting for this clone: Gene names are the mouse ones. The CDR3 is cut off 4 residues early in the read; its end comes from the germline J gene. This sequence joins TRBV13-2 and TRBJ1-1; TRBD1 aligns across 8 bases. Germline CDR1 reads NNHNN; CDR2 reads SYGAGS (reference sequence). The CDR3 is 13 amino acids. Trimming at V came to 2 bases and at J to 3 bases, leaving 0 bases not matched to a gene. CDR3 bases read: TGTGCCAGCGGTGAGGGACAGGACACA. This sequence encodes CASGEGQDT. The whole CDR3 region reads CASGEGQDTEVFF.

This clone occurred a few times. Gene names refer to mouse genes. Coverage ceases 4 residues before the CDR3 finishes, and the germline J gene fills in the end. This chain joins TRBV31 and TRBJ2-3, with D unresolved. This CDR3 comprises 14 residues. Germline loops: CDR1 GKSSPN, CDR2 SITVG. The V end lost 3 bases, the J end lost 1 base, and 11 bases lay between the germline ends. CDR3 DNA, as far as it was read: TGTGCCTGGAGGTCCCGGAGGGGTGCAGAA. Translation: CAWRSRRGAE. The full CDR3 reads CAWRSRRGAETLYF.

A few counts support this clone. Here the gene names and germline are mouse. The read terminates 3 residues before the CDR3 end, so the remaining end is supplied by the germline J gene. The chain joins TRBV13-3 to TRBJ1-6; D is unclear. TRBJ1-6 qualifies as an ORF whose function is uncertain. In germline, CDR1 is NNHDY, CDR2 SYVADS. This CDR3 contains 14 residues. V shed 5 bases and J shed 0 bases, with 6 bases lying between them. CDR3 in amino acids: CASRQYSYNSPLYF. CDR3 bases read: TGTGCCAGCAGACAGTATTCCTATAATTCGCCC.

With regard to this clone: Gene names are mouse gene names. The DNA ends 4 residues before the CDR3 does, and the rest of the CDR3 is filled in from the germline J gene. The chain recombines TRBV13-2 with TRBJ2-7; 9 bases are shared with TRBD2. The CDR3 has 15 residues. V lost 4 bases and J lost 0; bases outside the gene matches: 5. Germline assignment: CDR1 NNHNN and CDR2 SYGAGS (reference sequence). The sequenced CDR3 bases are TGTGCCAGCGGTACCAGACTGGGGGACTCCTAT. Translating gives CASGTRLGDSY. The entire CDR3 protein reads CASGTRLGDSYEQYF.

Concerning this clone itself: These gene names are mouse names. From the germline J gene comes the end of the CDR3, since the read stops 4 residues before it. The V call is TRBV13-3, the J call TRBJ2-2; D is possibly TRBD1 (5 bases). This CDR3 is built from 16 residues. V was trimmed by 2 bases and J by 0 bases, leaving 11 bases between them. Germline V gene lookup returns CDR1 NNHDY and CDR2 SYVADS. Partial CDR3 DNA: TGTGCCAGCAGTGAAGGCAGGGAGGCAAACACCGGG. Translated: CASSEGREANTG. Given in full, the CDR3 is CASSEGREANTGQLYF.

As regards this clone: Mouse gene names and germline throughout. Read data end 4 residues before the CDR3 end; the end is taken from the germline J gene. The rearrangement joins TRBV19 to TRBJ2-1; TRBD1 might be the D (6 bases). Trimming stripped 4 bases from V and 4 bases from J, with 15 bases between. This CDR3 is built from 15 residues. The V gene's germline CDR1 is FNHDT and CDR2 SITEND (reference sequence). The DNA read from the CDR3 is TGTGCCAGCAGTTTCCTCCGGGACAAGTATGCT. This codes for CASSFLRDKYA. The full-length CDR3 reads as CASSFLRDKYAEQFF.

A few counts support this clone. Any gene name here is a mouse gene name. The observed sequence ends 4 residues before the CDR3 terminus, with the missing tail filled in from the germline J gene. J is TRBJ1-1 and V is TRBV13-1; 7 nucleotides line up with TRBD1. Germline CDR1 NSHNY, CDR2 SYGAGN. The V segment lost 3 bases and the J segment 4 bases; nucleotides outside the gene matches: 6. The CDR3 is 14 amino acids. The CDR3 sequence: CASSGTGAATEVFF. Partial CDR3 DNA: TGTGCCAGCAGTGGTACAGGGGCGGCCACA.

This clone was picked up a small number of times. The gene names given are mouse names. CDR3 DNA, as far as it was read: TGTGCCAGCGGTGGGGGACTGGGGGAAGAA. Translated: CASGGGLGEE. The full CDR3 is CASGGGLGEETLYF. The chain recombines TRBV13-2 with TRBJ2-3, with 11 bases identical to TRBD2. The sequence runs out 4 residues before the end of the CDR3; the remainder is reconstructed from the germline J gene. The CDR3 runs 14 residues. Germline-derived CDR1 and CDR2 are NNHNN and SYGAGS (reference sequence).

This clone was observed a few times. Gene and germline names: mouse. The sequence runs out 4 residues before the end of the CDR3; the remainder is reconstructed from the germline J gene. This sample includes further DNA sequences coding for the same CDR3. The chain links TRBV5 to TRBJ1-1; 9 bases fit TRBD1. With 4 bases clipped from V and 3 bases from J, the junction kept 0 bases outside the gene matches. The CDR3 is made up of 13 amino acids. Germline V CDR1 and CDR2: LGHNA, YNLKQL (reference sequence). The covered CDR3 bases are TGTGCCAGCAGCCGGACAGGGGACACA. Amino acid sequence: CASSRTGDT. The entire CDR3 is CASSRTGDTEVFF.

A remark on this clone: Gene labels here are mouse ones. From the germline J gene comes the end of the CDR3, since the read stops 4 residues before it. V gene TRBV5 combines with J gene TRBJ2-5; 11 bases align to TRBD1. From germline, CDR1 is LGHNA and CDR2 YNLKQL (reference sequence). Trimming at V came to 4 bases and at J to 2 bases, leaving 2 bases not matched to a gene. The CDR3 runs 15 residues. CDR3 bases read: TGTGCCAGCAGCCCGGGACAGGGGGGCCAAGAC. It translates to CASSPGQGGQD. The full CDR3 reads CASSPGQGGQDTQYF.

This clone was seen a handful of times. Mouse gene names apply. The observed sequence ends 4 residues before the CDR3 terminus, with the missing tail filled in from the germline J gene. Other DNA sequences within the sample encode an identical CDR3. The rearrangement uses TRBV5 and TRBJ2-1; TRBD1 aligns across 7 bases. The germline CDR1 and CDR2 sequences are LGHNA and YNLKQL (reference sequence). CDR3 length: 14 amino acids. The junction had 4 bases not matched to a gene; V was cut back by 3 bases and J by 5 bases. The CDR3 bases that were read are TGTGCCAGCAGCCACCGGGACAGAGATGCT. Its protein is CASSHRDRDA. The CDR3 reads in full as CASSHRDRDAEQFF.